These 32 T cell receptor beta chains came from one sample sequenced in a study of CXCR3-negative and CXCR3-positive naive CD8 T cells. Each TRB cDNA library was prepared by 5' RACE (with UMI labels). TCRdb reprocessed the 5' RACE reads and keeps a single row for each CDR3 protein, giving no DNA. The sample has 45,000 or so distinct CDR3 sequences; the top ten hold roughly 1.6%. Source material: naive CXCR3- CD8+ T cells from blood. Sample subset: CD45RO-CCR7+CD27+CD95- naive CD8+ T cells lacking CXCR3 (TNR3-). The source of these receptors is a human donor in good health. Some clones in this sample may be carry-over from other donors' samples.

This chain connects TRBV25-1 to TRBJ1-1; the D call from TCRdb, TRBD1, cannot be confirmed without DNA. This CDR3 contains 13 residues. Germline V gene data show CDR1 as MGHDK and CDR2 as SYGVNS. The CDR3 protein is CASSELGGDQGFF. Using reference TRBV25-1 and TRBJ1-1 for the parts outside the CDR3, the full variable domain is EADIYQTPRYLVIGTGKKITLECSQTMGHDKMYWYQQDPGMELHLIHYSYGVNSTEKGDLSSESTVSRIRTEHFPLTLESARPSHTSQYLCASSELGGDQGFFGQGTRLTVV.

V is TRBV7-9 and J is TRBJ2-1; TCRdb's assignment of TRBD2 cannot be checked, as there is no DNA. Germline V lookup: CDR1 SEHNR, CDR2 FQNEAQ (reference sequence). This CDR3 region has 14 residues. The chain's CDR3 is CASNIPGLYNEQFF. Drawing the rest from reference TRBV7-9 and TRBJ2-1, the complete variable domain is DTGVSQNPRHKITKRGQNVTFRCDPISEHNRLYWYRQTLGQGPEFLTYFQNEAQLEKSRLLSDRFSAERPKGSFSTLEIQRTEQGDSAMYLCASNIPGLYNEQFFGPGTRLTVL.

The V and J genes are TRBV2 and TRBJ2-7; TCRdb's D call, TRBD1, is unchecked because there is no DNA. The CDR3 runs 13 residues. Germline V gene data show CDR1 as SNHLY and CDR2 as FYNNEI. CDR3 loop: CTSRRDPTYEQYF.

This rearrangement joins TRBV20-1 to TRBJ2-7; the TCRdb call, TRBD2, lacks DNA for checking. The length of the CDR3 is 13 residues. The germline V gene has CDR1 DFQATT and CDR2 SNEGSKA (reference sequence). The CDR3 region is CSASGGVSYEQYF.

The J gene is TRBJ2-1, the V gene TRBV11-2; TCRdb designates TRBD2, a call that cannot be tested without DNA. CDR1 is SGHAT and CDR2 is FQNNGV in the germline V gene. The CDR3 has 17 residues. CDR3 region: CASSRGETSGSPSEQFF.

The CDR3 region is CASSLGGDSYNEQFF. This chain uses TRBV11-3 with TRBJ2-1; there is no DNA to check the TCRdb D call of TRBD1. This CDR3 has 15 residues. From germline, CDR1 is SGHNT and CDR2 YENEEA.

The chain is built from TRBV6-5 and TRBJ1-3; TCRdb indicates TRBD1, and absent DNA this call remains unverified. CDR3 length: 12 amino acids. Germline V lookup: CDR1 MNHEY, CDR2 SVGAGI. CDR3: CTSGGSGNTIYF.

The V and J genes are TRBV25-1 and TRBJ1-5. From germline, CDR1 is MGHDK and CDR2 SYGVNS. The CDR3 extends over 15 amino acids. The CDR3 reads CASSEGGIGNQPQHF.

V and J are TRBV9 and TRBJ1-4; checking the TCRdb D call of TRBD1 is not possible without DNA. The CDR3 length is 14 residues. Germline V gene lookup returns CDR1 SGDLS and CDR2 YYNGEE. The CDR3 sequence: CASSLDPGGTELFF. The whole variable domain, remainder taken from reference TRBV9 and TRBJ1-4, is DSGVTQTPKHLITATGQRVTLRCSPRSGDLSVYWYQQSLDQGLQFLIQYYNGEERAKGNILERFSAQQFPDLHSELNLSSLELGDSALYFCASSLDPGGTELFFGSGTQLSVL.

V usage is TRBV15 and J usage is TRBJ2-1; TCRdb names TRBD1, which stays unverified in the absence of DNA. The length of the CDR3 is 15 residues. Germline V gene data show CDR1 as LNHNV and CDR2 as YYDKDF (reference sequence). The CDR3 loop reads CATSRDTHPDNEQFF.

The chain couples TRBV7-6 to TRBJ2-3; TCRdb proposes TRBD2, but this gene call is untestable without DNA. Germline lookup yields CDR1 SGHVS and CDR2 FNYEAQ. CDR3 length equals 16 residues. The CDR3 reads CASSLAVSGVSDTQYF.

The CDR3 protein is CSVGGSNSNQPQHF. The J gene is TRBJ1-5, the V gene TRBV29-1. The CDR3 has 14 residues. Germline loops: CDR1 SQVTM, CDR2 ANQGSEA.

J is TRBJ2-7 and V is TRBV5-1; lacking DNA, the TRBD1 call made by TCRdb goes unchecked. Per the germline V gene, CDR1 is SGHRS and CDR2 is YFSETQ. This CDR3 is 15 amino acids long. The CDR3 sequence: CASSGSGTGSNEQYF.

The chain links TRBV19 to TRBJ1-2; without DNA, the TCRdb call of TRBD1 cannot be checked. The CDR3 consists of 15 residues. CDR1 is LNHDA and CDR2 is SQIVND in the germline V gene (reference sequence). The CDR3 region is CASTPRGQGPYGYTF.

This sequence joins TRBV6-4 and TRBJ2-3; with no DNA, the TCRdb D assignment of TRBD1 cannot be verified. The CDR3 runs 14 residues. Germline assignment: CDR1 MRHNA and CDR2 SNTAGT. The CDR3 region is CASSDWGATDTQYF.

The chain couples TRBV28 to TRBJ2-3; TCRdb lists TRBD1, though no DNA is available to test this call. CDR3 length equals 14 residues. Germline assignment: CDR1 MDHEN and CDR2 SYDVKM. CDR3: CASSSQGRDDTQYF.

The CDR3 here is CASSRTGAAEQYF. The chain has TRBV28 and TRBJ2-7; TCRdb's D call, TRBD1, is unchecked because there is no DNA. Per germline, CDR1 MDHEN and CDR2 SYDVKM. CDR3 length equals 13 residues.

The chain employs TRBV7-9 and TRBJ1-1. The CDR3 runs to 13 residues. The germline CDR1 and CDR2 sequences are SEHNR and FQNEAQ (reference sequence). The CDR3 here is CASSAPSNTEAFF.

The rearrangement uses TRBV4-3 and TRBJ2-3; TCRdb outputs TRBD2, but without DNA this stays unchecked. The germline gives CDR1 LGHNA, CDR2 YSLEER. The CDR3 extends over 17 amino acids. The CDR3 sequence is CASSEGTSGTSTDTQYF.

This rearrangement joins TRBV4-2 to TRBJ1-2. Germline assignment: CDR1 LGHNA and CDR2 YNFKEQ. The CDR3 is 12 amino acids. CDR3 residues: CASSRREYGYTF.

The rearrangement links TRBV20-1 to TRBJ1-5. This CDR3 region has 15 residues. From germline, CDR1 is DFQATT and CDR2 SNEGSKA (reference sequence). This chain's CDR3 is CSASNSDLANQPQHF.

V usage is TRBV14 and J usage is TRBJ2-7. This CDR3 region has 14 residues. Looked up from germline, CDR1 is SGHDN and CDR2 is FVKESK. The CDR3 loop reads CASSPDLSPYEQYF.

The chain links TRBV24-1 to TRBJ2-3; no DNA is available, so the TRBD2 call from TCRdb remains unchecked. Germline CDR1 KGHDR, CDR2 SFDVKD. CDR3 length: 18 amino acids. The CDR3 is CATSDLRTSGTHGDTQYF.

The V and J genes are TRBV20-1 and TRBJ2-3; TCRdb gives TRBD2 as the D gene, but with no DNA this cannot be confirmed. The CDR3 loop spans 15 amino acids. Germline values: CDR1 DFQATT, CDR2 SNEGSKA (reference sequence). CDR3 sequence: CSARDDLTSSLAQYF.

The CDR3 is CASSSTGAYNEQFF. The rearrangement joins TRBV7-8 to TRBJ2-1. There are 14 residues in the CDR3. CDR1 is SGHVS and CDR2 is FQNEAQ in the germline V gene.

The chain has TRBV15 and TRBJ2-2. The CDR3 totals 15 residues. Per the germline V gene, CDR1 is LNHNV and CDR2 is YYDKDF (reference sequence). CDR3 protein: CATSRGRSDPGELFF.

J is TRBJ1-1 and V is TRBV6-4. CDR3 length: 13 residues. CDR1 is MRHNA, CDR2 SNTAGT, per germline. CDR3 protein: CASSAGDNTEAFF.

The chain is built from TRBV6-1 and TRBJ2-7; TCRdb lists TRBD1, though no DNA is available to test this call. There are 13 residues in the CDR3. Germline V gives CDR1 MNHNS, CDR2 SASEGT. The CDR3 loop reads CASRTRATYEQYF.

The chain recombines TRBV20-1 with TRBJ1-1; TCRdb selects TRBD1, and the lack of DNA leaves this call unchecked. The CDR3 runs to 15 residues. CDR1 and CDR2 (germline): DFQATT, SNEGSKA (reference sequence). The CDR3: CSAPLGWGLNTEAFF.

The gene calls are TRBV29-1 and TRBJ2-7. The CDR3 contains 12 residues. Germline V gene data show CDR1 as SQVTM and CDR2 as ANQGSEA. The CDR3 sequence is CSVEQITYEQYF.

V gene TRBV27 combines with J gene TRBJ2-7; the TRBD1 assignment by TCRdb is unverifiable without DNA. Germline loops: CDR1 MNHEY, CDR2 SMNVEV (reference sequence). This CDR3 has 13 residues. The CDR3 loop is CASSFTTGYEQYF.

The chain employs TRBV2 and TRBJ2-7; TCRdb outputs TRBD2, but without DNA this stays unchecked. Germline V gene sequence: CDR1 SNHLY, CDR2 FYNNEI. The CDR3 spans 14 residues. CDR3 loop: CARLRAGGSYEQYF.